One and the same sample provided the 21 T cell receptor beta chains below, sequenced in a study of cytomegalovirus exposure and HLA in healthy donors. The PCR made use of 60 Vbeta and 13 Jbeta primers. Clones were sequenced by immunoSEQ multiplex PCR, and TCRdb holds only the in-frame ones, with some missing. Found here are over 200,000 clones, 82% of them singletons; the top ten hold about 0.58%. Sequenced sample: PBMCs. The receptors were gathered from a woman aged 40 to 50 in good health and CMV-seronegative.

The chain combines TRBV5-6 with TRBJ2-1, with TRBD2 matching 11 bases. Trimming at V came to 4 bases and at J to 8 bases, leaving 5 bases not matched to a gene. Germline V CDR1 and CDR2: SGHDT, YYEEEE. This CDR3 has 14 residues. The DNA of the CDR3 is TGTGCCAGCAGCCCTAGCGGGGGGTATGATGAGCAGTTCTTC. This codes for CASSPSGGYDEQFF.

Only one count was recorded for this clone. V is TRBV7-2 and J is TRBJ1-1; D is unresolved. V shed 5 bases and J shed 4 bases, with 14 bases lying between them. The CDR3 sequence is 14 residues long. Germline CDR1 SGHTA, CDR2 FQGNSA. The CDR3 protein is CASSRATGGTEAFF. In DNA form, the CDR3 reads TGTGCCAGCAGCCGGGCCACGGGAGGCACTGAAGCTTTCTTT.

The rearrangement joins TRBV30 to TRBJ1-4, with D perhaps matching TRBD1 (6 bases). CDR1 and CDR2 from the germline V gene are GTSNPN and SVGIG (reference sequence). Trimming removed 7 bases at V and 1 base at J, with 10 bases between. This CDR3 is built from 13 residues. CDR3 sequence (DNA): TGTGCCTCGGGACAAGGAACTAATGAAAAACTGTTTTTT. Encoded protein: CASGQGTNEKLFF.

As regards this clone: The identical CDR3 is also encoded by other nucleotide sequences in the sample. V usage is TRBV5-4 and J usage is TRBJ2-7; the match to TRBD1 covers 9 bases. Trimming cost V 1 base and J 6 bases; bases outside gene matches: 11. The CDR3 loop spans 16 amino acids. The germline gives CDR1 SGHNT, CDR2 YYREEE (reference sequence). CDR3 loop: CASSLFKGQGLGEQYF. Written as DNA, the CDR3 is TGTGCCAGCAGCTTGTTCAAAGGACAGGGGCTAGGCGAGCAGTACTTC.

The V and J genes are TRBV19 and TRBJ1-5, with TRBD1 as a possible D gene (6 bases). This CDR3 contains 13 residues. Germline V gene data show CDR1 as LNHDA and CDR2 as SQIVND (reference sequence). V lost 7 bases, J lost 4 bases, and 11 bases lay in between. The chain's CDR3 is CASNRVGNQPQHF. CDR3 coding DNA: TGTGCCAGTAACAGGGTCGGAAATCAGCCCCAGCATTTT.

This clone was seen more than once but under ten times. This rearrangement joins TRBV5-1 to TRBJ2-3; 12 nucleotides line up with TRBD2. The junction had 7 bases not matched to a gene; V was cut back by 0 bases and J by 5 bases. CDR3 length: 17 residues. Looked up from germline, CDR1 is SGHRS and CDR2 is YFSETQ. This CDR3 is CASSLESSGGAGDTQYF. The CDR3 DNA sequence: TGCGCCAGCAGCTTGGAGTCTAGCGGGGGGGCAGGAGATACGCAGTATTTT.

The chain employs TRBV21-1 and TRBJ2-7; the table gives TRBD1 as D, unverified against the DNA. TRBV21-1 is termed a pseudogene. This CDR3 spans 15 amino acids. The CDR3 region is CASSKGKGAENEQYF. CDR3 sequence (DNA): TGTGCCAGCAGCAAAGGAAAGGGGGCAGAAAACGAGCAGTACTTC.

The chain couples TRBV9 to TRBJ1-3; maybe TRBD1 (5 bases). There are 15 residues in the CDR3. Germline CDR1 reads SGDLS; CDR2 reads YYNGEE. V was pared by 0 bases and J by 0 bases, with 7 bases between. The DNA of the CDR3 is TGTGCCAGCAGCGTAGGGGGCAGCTCTGGAAACACCATATATTTT. It is translated as CASSVGGSSGNTIYF.

This rearrangement joins TRBV19 to TRBJ2-7; D remains unclear. This CDR3 has 15 amino acids. V lost 3 bases and J lost 3, with 15 bases in between. Germline CDR1 and CDR2: LNHDA and SQIVND (reference sequence). CDR3 bases: TGTGCCAGTAGTATCGGAACAGAGTATTTCTACGAGCAGTACTTC. Translated, it gives CASSIGTEYFYEQYF. Full variable domain (rest looked up from reference TRBV19 and TRBJ2-7): DGGITQSPKYLFRKEGQNVTLSCEQNLNHDAMYWYRQDPGQGLRLIYYSQIVNDFQKGDIAEGYSVSREKKESFPLTVTSAQKNPTAFYLCASSIGTEYFYEQYFGPGTRLTVT.

This chain uses TRBV5-1 with TRBJ1-2; unclear D gene. The CDR3 covers 15 residues. The germline gives CDR1 SGHRS, CDR2 YFSETQ. Trimming removed 4 bases at V and 4 bases at J, with 17 bases between. As DNA, the CDR3 is TGCGCCAGCAGCCCGGACCGACTGGAGGTCTATGGCTACACCTTC. Its translation: CASSPDRLEVYGYTF.

Only one count was recorded for this clone. V usage is TRBV5-8 and J usage is TRBJ1-5; D might be TRBD1 (5 bases). V was clipped by 5 bases and J by 3 bases, with 12 bases between them. This CDR3 is built from 14 residues. CDR1 SGHTS and CDR2 YDEGEE come from the germline V gene. CDR3 region: CASSHRQPNQPQHF. Here the CDR3 DNA reads TGTGCCAGCAGTCATCGACAGCCCAATCAGCCCCAGCATTTT.

The V gene is TRBV10-1, the J gene TRBJ1-1; the match to TRBD1 covers 8 bases. The junction had 0 bases not matched to a gene; V was cut back by 5 bases and J by 4 bases. CDR1 WNHNN and CDR2 SYGVQD come from the germline V gene (reference sequence). The CDR3 is made up of 12 amino acids. In nucleotides, the CDR3 is TGCGCCAGCAGTACAGGGGGCACTGAAGCTTTCTTT. This gives the protein CASSTGGTEAFF.

The chain uses TRBV13 and TRBJ1-1, with a tentative D call TRBD1 (5 bases). V lost 3 bases and J lost 5, with 19 bases in between. Germline V gene sequence: CDR1 PRHDT, CDR2 FYEKMQ (reference sequence). The CDR3 is made up of 16 amino acids. CDR3 bases: TGTGCCAGCAGCTTGGGCAGACGGGGGAAGGGGACTGAAGCTTTCTTT. It translates to CASSLGRRGKGTEAFF.

This clone came up a few times. The chain uses TRBV6-5 and TRBJ1-6; tentative D call: TRBD1 (6 bases). This CDR3 region has 13 residues. Between the trimmed V and J ends, which lost 6 bases and 10 bases, there was a span of 13 bases. Germline V gene data show CDR1 as MNHEY and CDR2 as SVGAGI. CDR3 nucleotide sequence: TGTGCCAGCAGGATACAGGGTGAATCACCCCTCCACTTT. This encodes CASRIQGESPLHF.

This chain connects TRBV28 to TRBJ1-2, with D uncertain. V was shortened by 1 base and J by 8 bases, with 5 bases between the two germline ends. CDR3 length: 11 residues. Germline V gene data show CDR1 as MDHEN and CDR2 as SYDVKM. DNA of the CDR3: TGTGCCAGCAGTTTATCCAGGGGCTACACCTTC. It is translated as CASSLSRGYTF.

This chain connects TRBV7-8 to TRBJ2-7, with TRBD1 identical over 8 bases. V lost 5 bases, J lost 3 bases, and 15 bases stayed unmatched. The germline gives CDR1 SGHVS, CDR2 FQNEAQ. The CDR3 has 17 residues. CDR3: CASSPKPGGSTYYEQYF. The CDR3 DNA follows: TGTGCCAGCAGCCCTAAACCAGGGGGCTCTACTTACTACGAGCAGTACTTC.

Regarding this clone: The same CDR3 arises from other DNA sequences in this sample as well. The genes are TRBV5-1 and TRBJ2-2; a possible D gene is TRBD1 (5 bases). Trimming took off 0 bases at V and 7 bases at J, with 13 bases between the two ends. Germline CDR1 reads SGHRS; CDR2 reads YFSETQ. The CDR3 consists of 15 residues. The CDR3 bases are TGCGCCAGCAGCTTGGAAGGGGCCTCAGGCGGGGAGCTGTTTTTT. Amino acid sequence: CASSLEGASGGELFF.

Concerning this clone: Relative to the germline gene, one junction end is altered; a read error may explain this. This sequence joins TRBV18 and TRBJ1-4, with D possibly TRBD1 on 6 matching bases. Germline V lookup: CDR1 KGHSH, CDR2 LQKENI. The CDR3 runs to 15 residues. CDR3 nucleotide sequence: TGTGCCAGCTCACCCCGGGACACCTTCAATGTAAAACTGTTTTTT. Translated: CASSPRDTFNVKLFF.

The chain has TRBV19 and TRBJ1-4, with a weak D call TRBD1 (6 bases). The CDR3 extends over 15 amino acids. The germline V and J ends were trimmed by 7 bases and 6 bases, with 18 bases remaining between them. Germline-derived CDR1 and CDR2 are LNHDA and SQIVND (reference sequence). The CDR3 DNA reads TGTGCCAGTAAGTCCCTCTGGGCAGGGGATGAAAAACTGTTTTTT. Protein: CASKSLWAGDEKLFF.

CDR3 bases: TGCGCCAGCAGCGGGGGGGCCCTCACAGATACGCAGTATTTT. Protein: CASSGGALTDTQYF. The chain links TRBV10-2 to TRBJ2-3; the match to TRBD2 covers 8 bases. Germline trimming cut 6 bases from V and 2 bases from J; bases unmatched to any gene: 4. CDR3 length: 14 amino acids. Germline V gene sequence: CDR1 WSHSY, CDR2 SAAADI.

J is TRBJ1-4 and V is TRBV5-1; tentative D call: TRBD1 (6 bases). The V gene lost 3 bases and the J gene lost 7 bases, with 19 bases spanning the gap. Germline values: CDR1 SGHRS, CDR2 YFSETQ. The CDR3 contains 16 residues. CDR3 nucleotides: TGCGCCAGCAGCTACCAAAACGGGGGGCCGGTTGAAAAACTGTTTTTT. It codes for CASSYQNGGPVEKLFF. The variable domain in full, completed from reference TRBV5-1 and TRBJ1-4, reads KAGVTQTPRYLIKTRGQQVTLSCSPISGHRSVSWYQQTPGQGLQFLFEYFSETQRNKGNFPGRFSGRQFSNSRSEMNVSTLELGDSALYLCASSYQNGGPVEKLFFGSGTQLSVL.